This T cell receptor beta chain was recorded in a study of OX40 agonist ivuxolimab in advanced cancers. Study as a whole: Checkpoint inhibitors had been given previously to 35% to 50% of patients. Study-wide results and limits: Clonal expansion was among the lowest in partial responders at 0.1-3.0 mg/kg, especially CD8+.

V was pared by 7 bases and J by 4 bases, with 9 bases between. The CDR3 covers 12 residues. Germline V gene sequence: CDR1 SNHLY, CDR2 FYNNEI. Concerning this clone: Its antigen is unidentified.

Measured with immunoSEQ multiplex PCR; TCRdb has only the in-frame clones, and not every one. The sample shows some 63,000 clones, about 90% of them seen only once. The chain uses TRBV2 and TRBJ2-3; D is possibly TRBD1 (5 bases). Specimen: CD4+ or CD8+ T cells sorted from blood, collected in a trial of the OX40 agonist ivuxolimab. The sequence came from an adult with an advanced solid tumor such as melanoma, head and neck, liver or kidney cancer. The DNA for the CDR3 is TGTGCCAGCAACCAGGGTGCAGATACGCAGTATTTT. Protein sequence: CASNQGADTQYF.